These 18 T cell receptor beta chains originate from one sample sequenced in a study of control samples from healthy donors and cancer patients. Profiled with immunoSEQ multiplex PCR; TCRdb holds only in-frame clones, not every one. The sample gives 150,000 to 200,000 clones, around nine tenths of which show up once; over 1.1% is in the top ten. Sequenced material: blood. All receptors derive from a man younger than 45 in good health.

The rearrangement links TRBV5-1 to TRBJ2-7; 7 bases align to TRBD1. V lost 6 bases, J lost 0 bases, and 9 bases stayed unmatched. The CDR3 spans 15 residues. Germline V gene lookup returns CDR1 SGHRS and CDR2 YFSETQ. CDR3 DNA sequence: TGCGCCAGCACGCCGACAGGGTCTAGCTCCTACGAGCAGTACTTC. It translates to CASTPTGSSSYEQYF.

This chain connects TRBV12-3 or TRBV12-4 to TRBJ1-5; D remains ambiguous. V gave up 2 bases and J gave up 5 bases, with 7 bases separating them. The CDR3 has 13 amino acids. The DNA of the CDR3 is TGTGCCAGCAGTTTAAGGGAACATCAGCCCCAGCATTTT. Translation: CASSLREHQPQHF.

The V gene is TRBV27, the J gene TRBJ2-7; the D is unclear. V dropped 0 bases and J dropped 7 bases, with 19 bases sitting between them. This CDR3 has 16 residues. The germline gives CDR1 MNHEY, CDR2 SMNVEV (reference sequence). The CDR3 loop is CASSLSPSSYLGEQYF. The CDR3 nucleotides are TGTGCCAGCAGTTTATCCCCCAGTTCGTACCTGGGGGAGCAGTACTTC.

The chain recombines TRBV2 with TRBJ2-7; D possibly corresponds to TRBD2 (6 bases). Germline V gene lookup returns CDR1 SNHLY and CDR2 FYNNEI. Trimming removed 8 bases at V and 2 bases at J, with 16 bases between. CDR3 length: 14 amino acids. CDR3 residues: CASGRRGWTYEQYF. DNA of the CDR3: TGTGCCAGCGGGCGTCGGGGGTGGACCTACGAGCAGTACTTC.

The CDR3 DNA sequence: TGCGCCAGCAGCGCGTTGGAGGGGATGAACACTGAAGCTTTCTTT. Translation gives CASSALEGMNTEAFF. This chain uses TRBV5-1 with TRBJ1-1; perhaps TRBD1 as D (5 bases). Trimming cost V 4 bases and J 0 bases, with 13 bases left between them. The CDR3 totals 15 residues. Germline V lookup: CDR1 SGHRS, CDR2 YFSETQ. Supplemented by reference TRBV5-1 and TRBJ1-1, the full variable domain reads KAGVTQTPRYLIKTRGQQVTLSCSPISGHRSVSWYQQTPGQGLQFLFEYFSETQRNKGNFPGRFSGRQFSNSRSEMNVSTLELGDSALYLCASSALEGMNTEAFFGQGTRLTVV.

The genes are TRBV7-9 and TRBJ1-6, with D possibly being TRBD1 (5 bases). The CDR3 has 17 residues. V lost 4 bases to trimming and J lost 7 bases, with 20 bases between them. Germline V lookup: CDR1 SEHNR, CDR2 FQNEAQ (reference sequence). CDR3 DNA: TGTGCCAGCAGCTCCGGGACGGGAACCCTAGGGAATTCACCCCTCCACTTT. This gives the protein CASSSGTGTLGNSPLHF.

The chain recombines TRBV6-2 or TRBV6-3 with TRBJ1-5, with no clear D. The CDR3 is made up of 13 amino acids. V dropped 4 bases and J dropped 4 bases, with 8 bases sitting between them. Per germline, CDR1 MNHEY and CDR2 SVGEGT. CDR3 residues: CASSSDRNQPQHF. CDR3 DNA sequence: TGTGCCAGCAGTTCGGATCGGAATCAGCCCCAGCATTTT.

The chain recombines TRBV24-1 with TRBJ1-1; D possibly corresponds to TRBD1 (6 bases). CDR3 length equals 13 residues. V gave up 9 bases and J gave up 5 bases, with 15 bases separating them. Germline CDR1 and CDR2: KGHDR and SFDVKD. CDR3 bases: TGTGCCACCGCACGCCAAGGGGGAACTGAAGCTTTCTTT. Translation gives CATARQGGTEAFF.

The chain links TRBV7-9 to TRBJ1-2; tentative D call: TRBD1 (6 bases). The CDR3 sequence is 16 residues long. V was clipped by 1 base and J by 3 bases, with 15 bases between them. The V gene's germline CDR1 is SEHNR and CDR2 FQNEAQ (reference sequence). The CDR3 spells CASSLVPHPGDYGYTF. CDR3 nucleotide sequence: TGTGCCAGCAGCTTAGTGCCCCATCCAGGGGACTATGGCTACACCTTC.

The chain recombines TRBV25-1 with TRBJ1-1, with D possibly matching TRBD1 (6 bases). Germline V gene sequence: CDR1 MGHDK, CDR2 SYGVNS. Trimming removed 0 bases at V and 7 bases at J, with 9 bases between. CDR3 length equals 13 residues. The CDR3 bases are TGTGCCAGCAGTGAATACCAGGGGCTTGAAGCTTTCTTT. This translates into CASSEYQGLEAFF.

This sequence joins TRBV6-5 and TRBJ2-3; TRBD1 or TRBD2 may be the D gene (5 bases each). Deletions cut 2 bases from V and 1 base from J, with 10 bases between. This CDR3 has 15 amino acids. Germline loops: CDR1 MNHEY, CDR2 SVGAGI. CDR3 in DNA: TGTGCCAGCAGTTACGTGGGACGGGGCACAGATACGCAGTATTTT. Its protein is CASSYVGRGTDTQYF.

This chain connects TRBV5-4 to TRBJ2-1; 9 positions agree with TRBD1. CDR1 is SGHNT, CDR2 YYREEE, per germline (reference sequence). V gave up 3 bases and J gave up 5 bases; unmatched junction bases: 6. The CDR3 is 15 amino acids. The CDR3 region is CASSYRGRADNEQFF. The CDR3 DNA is TGTGCCAGCAGCTACAGGGGGCGCGCAGACAATGAGCAGTTCTTC.

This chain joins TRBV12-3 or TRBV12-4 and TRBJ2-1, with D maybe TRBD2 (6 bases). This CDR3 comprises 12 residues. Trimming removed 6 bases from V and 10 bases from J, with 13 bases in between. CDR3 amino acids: CASSHGGYEQFF. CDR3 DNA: TGTGCCAGCAGCCACGGGGGATACGAGCAGTTCTTC.

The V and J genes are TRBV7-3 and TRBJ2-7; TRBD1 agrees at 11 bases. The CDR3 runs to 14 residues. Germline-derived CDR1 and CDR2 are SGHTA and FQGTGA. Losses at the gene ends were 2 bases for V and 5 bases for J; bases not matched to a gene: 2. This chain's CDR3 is CASSLLGQGDEQYF. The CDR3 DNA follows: TGTGCCAGCAGCTTACTGGGACAGGGGGACGAGCAGTACTTC.

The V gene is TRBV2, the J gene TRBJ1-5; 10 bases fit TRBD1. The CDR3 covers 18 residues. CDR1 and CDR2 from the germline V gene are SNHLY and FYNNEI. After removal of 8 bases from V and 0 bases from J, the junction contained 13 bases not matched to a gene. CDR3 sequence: CASALTDRGRHSNQPQHF. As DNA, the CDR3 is TGTGCCAGCGCGCTAACGGACAGGGGGAGGCATAGCAATCAGCCCCAGCATTTT.

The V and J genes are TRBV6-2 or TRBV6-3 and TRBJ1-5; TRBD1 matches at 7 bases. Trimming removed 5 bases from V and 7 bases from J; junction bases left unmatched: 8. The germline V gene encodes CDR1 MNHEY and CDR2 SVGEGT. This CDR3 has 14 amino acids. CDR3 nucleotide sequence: TGTGCCAGCAGTAACCCAGGGGGGAGACAGCCCCAGCATTTT. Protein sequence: CASSNPGGRQPQHF.

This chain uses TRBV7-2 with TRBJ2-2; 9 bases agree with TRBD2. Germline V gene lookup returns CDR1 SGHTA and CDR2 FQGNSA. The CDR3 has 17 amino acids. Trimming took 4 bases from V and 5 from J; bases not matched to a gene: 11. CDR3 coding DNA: TGTGCCAGCAGCTCGGCGGCGCGGGGGGGCGTTACCGGGGAGCTGTTTTTT. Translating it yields CASSSAARGGVTGELFF.

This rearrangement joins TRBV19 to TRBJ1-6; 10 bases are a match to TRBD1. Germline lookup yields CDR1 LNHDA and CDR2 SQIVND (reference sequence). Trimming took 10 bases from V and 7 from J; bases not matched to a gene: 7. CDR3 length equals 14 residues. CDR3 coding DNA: TGTGCCACGACAGGGGGCGCAGGAAATTCACCCCTCCACTTT. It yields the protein CATTGGAGNSPLHF.